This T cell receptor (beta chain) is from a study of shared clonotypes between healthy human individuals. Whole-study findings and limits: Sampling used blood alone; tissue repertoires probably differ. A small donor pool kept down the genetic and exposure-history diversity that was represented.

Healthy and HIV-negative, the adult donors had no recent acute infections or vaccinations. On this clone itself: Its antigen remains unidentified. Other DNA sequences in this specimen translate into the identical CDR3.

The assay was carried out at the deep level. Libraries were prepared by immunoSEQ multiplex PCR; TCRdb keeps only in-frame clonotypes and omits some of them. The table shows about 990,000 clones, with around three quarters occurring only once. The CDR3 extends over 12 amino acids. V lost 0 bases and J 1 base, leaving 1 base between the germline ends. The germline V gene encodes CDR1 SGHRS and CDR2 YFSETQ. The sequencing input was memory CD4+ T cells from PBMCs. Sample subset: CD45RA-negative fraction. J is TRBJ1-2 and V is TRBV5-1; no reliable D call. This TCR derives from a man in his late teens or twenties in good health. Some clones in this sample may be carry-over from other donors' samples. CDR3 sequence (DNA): TGCGCCAGCAGCTTGGGTAACTATGGCTACACCTTC. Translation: CASSLGNYGYTF.